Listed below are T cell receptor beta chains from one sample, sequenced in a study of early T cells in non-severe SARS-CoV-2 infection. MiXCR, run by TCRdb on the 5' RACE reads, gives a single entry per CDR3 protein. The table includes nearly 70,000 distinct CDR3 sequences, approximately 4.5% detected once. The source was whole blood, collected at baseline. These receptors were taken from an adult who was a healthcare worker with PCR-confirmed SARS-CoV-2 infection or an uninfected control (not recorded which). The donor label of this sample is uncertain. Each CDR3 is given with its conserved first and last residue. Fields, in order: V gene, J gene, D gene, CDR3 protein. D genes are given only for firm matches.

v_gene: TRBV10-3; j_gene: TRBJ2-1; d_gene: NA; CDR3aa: CAISESRGEQFF
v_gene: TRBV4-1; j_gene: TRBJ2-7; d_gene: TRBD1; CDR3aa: CASSPQRDSKTYEQYF
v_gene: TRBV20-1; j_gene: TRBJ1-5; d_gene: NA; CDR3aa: CSAREVGSNQPQHF
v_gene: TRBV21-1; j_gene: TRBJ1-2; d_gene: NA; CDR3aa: CASSKVSNYGYTF
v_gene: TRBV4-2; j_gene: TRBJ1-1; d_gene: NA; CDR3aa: CASSQDPPGPNTEAFF
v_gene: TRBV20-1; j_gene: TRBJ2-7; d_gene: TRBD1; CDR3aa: CSASRTGVSYEQYF
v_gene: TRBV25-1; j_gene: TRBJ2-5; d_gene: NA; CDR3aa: CASSEYAKSQETQYF
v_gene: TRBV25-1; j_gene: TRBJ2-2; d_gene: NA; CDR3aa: CASSDLRDPTGELFF
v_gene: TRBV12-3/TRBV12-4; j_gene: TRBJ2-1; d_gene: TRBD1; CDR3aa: CASSFRDSYNEQFF
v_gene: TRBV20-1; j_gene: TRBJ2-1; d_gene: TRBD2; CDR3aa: CSARDSSGGPAEFF
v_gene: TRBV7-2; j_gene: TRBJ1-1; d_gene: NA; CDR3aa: CASSLVRGSEAFF
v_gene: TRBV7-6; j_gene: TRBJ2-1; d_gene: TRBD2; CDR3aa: CASSLVSGAGSEQFF
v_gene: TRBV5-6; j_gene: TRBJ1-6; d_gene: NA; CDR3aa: CASSGQGYSPLHF
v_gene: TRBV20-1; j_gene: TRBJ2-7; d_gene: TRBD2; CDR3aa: CSAPINSGTSGPYEQYF
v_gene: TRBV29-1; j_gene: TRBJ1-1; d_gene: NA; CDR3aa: CSVEMRGSIMNTEAFF
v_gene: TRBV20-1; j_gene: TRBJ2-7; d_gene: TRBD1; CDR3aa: CSADLGQEQYF
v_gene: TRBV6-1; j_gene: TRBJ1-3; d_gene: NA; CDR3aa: CASSGLGTAGNTIYF
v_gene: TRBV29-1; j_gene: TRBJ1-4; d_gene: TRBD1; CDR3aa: CSVEGQGTGEKLFF
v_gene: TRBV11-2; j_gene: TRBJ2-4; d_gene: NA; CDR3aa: CASSLSLAKNIQYF
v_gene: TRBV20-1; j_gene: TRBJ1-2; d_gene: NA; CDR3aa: CSASTPGRPYGYTF
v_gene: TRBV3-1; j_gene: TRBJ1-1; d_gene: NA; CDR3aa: CASSQGQGWDTEAFF
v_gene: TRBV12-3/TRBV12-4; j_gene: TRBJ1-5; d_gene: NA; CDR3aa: CASSFGEDQPQHF
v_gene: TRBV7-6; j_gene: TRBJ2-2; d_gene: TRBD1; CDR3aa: CASSLEQGANTGELFF
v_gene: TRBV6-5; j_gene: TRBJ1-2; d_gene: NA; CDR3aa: CASSFGQNYGYTF
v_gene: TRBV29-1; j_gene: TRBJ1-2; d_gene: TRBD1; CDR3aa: CSVAGGPSSYTF
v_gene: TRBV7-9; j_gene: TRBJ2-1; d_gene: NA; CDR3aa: CASSLVGGSYNEQFF
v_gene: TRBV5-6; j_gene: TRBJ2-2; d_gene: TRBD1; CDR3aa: CASSLRTGDFAGELFF
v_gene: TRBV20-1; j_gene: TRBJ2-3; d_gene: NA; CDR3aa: CSARGRLGRGDTQYF
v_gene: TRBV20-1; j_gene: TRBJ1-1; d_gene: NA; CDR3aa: CSARGSQNTEAFF
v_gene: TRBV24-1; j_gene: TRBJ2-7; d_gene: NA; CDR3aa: CATSDPNKEQYF
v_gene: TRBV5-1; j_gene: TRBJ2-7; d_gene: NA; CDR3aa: CASSLDFVEGYEQYF
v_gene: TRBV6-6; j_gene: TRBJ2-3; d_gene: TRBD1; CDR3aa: CASSYARQGSADTQYF
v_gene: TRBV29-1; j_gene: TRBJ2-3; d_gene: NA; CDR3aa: CSVDRGAQYF
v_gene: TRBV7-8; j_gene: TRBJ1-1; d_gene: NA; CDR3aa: CASSGERVAFF
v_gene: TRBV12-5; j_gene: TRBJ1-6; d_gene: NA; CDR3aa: CASGLPRRRVSSYNSPLHF
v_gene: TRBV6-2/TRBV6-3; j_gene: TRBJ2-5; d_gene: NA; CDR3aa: CASSRSGKTQETQYF
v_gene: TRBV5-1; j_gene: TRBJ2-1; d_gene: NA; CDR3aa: CASSKTDSNNEQFF
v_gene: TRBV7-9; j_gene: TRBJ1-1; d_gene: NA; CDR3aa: CASSQISTEAFF
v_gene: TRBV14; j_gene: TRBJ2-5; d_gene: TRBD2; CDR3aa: CASSQGTSVYQETQYF
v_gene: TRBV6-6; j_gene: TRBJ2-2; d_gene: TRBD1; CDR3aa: CASIRTGTGRNPNTGELFF
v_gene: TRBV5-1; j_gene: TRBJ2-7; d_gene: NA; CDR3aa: CASSLVGGSDEQYF